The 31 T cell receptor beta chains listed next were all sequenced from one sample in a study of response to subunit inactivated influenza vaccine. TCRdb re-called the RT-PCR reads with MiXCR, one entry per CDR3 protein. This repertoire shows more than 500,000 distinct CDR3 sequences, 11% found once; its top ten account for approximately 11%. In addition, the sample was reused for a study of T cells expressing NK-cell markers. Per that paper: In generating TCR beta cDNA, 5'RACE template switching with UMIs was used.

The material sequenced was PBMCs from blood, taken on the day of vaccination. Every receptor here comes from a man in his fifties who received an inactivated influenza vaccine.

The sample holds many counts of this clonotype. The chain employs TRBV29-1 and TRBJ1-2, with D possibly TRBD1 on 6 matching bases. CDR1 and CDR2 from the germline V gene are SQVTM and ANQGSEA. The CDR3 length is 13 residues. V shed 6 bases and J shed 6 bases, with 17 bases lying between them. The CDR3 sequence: CSVTDRGADGYTF. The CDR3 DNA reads TGCAGCGTCACAGACCGGGGGGCTGATGGCTACACCTTC.

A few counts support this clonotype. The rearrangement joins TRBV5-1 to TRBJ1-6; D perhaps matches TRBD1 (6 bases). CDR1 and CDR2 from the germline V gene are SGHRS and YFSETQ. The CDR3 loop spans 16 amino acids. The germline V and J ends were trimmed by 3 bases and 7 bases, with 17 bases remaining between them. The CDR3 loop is CASSSTPDRVNSPLHF. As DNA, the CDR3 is TGCGCCAGCAGCTCCACCCCGGACAGAGTGAATTCACCCCTCCACTTT.

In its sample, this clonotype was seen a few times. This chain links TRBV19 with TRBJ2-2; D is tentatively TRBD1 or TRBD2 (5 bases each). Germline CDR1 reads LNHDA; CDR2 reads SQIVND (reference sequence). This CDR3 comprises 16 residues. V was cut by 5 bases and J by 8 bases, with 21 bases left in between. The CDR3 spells CASSPLSGAPGGELFF. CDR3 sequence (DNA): TGTGCCAGTAGTCCTTTATCCGGGGCACCCGGGGGGGAGCTGTTTTTT.

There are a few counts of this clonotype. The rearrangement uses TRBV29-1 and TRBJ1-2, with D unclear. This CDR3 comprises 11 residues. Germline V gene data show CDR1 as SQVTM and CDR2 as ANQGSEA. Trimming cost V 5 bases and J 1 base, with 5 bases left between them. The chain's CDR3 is CSVSYNYGYTF. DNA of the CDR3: TGCAGCGTTAGCTATAACTATGGCTACACCTTC.

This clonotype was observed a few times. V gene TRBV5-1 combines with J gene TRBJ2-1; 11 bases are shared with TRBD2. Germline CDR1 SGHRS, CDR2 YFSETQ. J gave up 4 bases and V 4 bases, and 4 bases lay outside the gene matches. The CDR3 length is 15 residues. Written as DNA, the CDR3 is TGCGCCAGCAGCCCTAGCGGGGGGAAATACAATGAGCAGTTCTTC. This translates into CASSPSGGKYNEQFF.

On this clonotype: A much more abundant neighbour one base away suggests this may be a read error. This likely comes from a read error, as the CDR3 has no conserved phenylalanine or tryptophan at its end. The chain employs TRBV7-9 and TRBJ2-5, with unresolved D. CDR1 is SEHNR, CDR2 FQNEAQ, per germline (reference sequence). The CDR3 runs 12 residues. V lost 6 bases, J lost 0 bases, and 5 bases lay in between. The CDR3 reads CASSSNQETQYL. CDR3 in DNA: TGTGCCAGCAGTTCAAACCAAGAGACCCAGTACCTC.

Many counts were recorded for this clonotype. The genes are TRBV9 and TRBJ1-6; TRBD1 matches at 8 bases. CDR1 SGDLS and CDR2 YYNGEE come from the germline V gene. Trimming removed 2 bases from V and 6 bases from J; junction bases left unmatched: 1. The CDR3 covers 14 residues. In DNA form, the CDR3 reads TGTGCCAGCAGCGTTGGACAGGGTAATTCACCCCTCCACTTT. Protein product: CASSVGQGNSPLHF.

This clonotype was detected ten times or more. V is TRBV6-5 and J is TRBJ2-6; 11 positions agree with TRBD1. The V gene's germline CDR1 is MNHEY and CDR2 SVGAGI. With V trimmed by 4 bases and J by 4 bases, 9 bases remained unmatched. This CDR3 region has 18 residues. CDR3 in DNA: TGTGCCAGCAGTTTCTTCGGGACAGGGGGTGCCGGGGCCAACGTCCTGACTTTC. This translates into CASSFFGTGGAGANVLTF.

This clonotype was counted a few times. CDR3 amino acids: CASSYNGFQPQHF. As DNA, the CDR3 is TGTGCCAGCAGTTACAATGGGTTTCAGCCCCAGCATTTT. The chain uses TRBV7-2 and TRBJ1-5, with D unresolved. This CDR3 is 13 amino acids long. V lost 6 bases to trimming and J lost 6 bases, with 12 bases between them. The germline V gene encodes CDR1 SGHTA and CDR2 FQGNSA.

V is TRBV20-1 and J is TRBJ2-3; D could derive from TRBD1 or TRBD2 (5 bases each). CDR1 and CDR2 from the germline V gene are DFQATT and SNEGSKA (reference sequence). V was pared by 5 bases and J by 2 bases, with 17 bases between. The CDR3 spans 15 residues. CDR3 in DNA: TGCAGTGCTTCGGGGCCGAGGGACCCCACAGATACGCAGTATTTT. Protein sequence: CSASGPRDPTDTQYF.

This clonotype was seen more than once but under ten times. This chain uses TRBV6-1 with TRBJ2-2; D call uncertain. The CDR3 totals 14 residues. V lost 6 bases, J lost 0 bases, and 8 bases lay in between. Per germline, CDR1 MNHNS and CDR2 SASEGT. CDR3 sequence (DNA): TGTGCCAGCAGGCTGGATGCGAACACCGGGGAGCTGTTTTTT. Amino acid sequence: CASRLDANTGELFF.

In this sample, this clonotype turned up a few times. For the CDR3, the DNA is TGTGCCAGCTCAGTAGGCCGTAACGTCCTGACTTTC. Encoded protein: CASSVGRNVLTF. This chain links TRBV18 with TRBJ2-6, with no clear D. CDR3 size: 12 residues. V dropped 5 bases and J dropped 10 bases, with 9 bases sitting between them. Germline CDR1 reads KGHSH; CDR2 reads LQKENI.

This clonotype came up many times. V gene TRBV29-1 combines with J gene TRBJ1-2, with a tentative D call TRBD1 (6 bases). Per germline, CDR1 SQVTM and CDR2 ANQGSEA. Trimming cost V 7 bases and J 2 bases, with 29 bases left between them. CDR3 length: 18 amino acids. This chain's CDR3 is CSAPFHSSRDIENYGYTF. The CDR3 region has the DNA TGCAGCGCTCCTTTCCATTCTTCCCGGGACATCGAAAACTATGGCTACACCTTC.

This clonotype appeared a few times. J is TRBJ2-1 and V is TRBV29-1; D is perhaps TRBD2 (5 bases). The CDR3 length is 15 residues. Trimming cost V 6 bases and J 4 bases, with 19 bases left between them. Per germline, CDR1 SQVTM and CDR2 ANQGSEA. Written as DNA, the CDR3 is TGCAGCGTGAAATTTAGGAGCGGAGCTTACAATGAGCAGTTCTTC. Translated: CSVKFRSGAYNEQFF.

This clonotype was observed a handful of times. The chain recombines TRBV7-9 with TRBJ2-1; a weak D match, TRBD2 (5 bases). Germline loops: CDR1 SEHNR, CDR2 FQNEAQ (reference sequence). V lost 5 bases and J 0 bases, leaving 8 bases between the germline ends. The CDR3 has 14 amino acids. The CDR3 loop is CASSRSGSYNEQFF. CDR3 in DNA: TGTGCCAGCAGCAGGAGCGGCTCCTACAATGAGCAGTTCTTC.

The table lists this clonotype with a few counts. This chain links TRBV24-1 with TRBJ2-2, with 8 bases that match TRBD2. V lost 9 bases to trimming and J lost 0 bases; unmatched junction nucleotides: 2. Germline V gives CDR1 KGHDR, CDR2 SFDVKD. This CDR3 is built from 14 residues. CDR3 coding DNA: TGTGCCACCGGCGGGAGGCCGAACACCGGGGAGCTGTTTTTT. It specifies CATGGRPNTGELFF.

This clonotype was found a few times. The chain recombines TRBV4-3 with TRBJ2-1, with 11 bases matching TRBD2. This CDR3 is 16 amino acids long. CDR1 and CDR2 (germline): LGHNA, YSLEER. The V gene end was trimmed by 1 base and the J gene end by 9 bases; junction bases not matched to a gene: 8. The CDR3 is CASSQVTSGIRAEQFF. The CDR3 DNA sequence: TGCGCCAGCAGCCAAGTGACTAGCGGGATTAGGGCTGAGCAGTTCTTC.

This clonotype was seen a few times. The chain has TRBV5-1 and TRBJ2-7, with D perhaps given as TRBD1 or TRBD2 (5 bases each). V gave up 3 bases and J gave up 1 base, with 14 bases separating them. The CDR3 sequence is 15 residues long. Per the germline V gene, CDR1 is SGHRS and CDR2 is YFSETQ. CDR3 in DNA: TGCGCCAGCAGCTCCCTGGGGGTAGGGTCCTACGAGCAGTACTTC. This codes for CASSSLGVGSYEQYF.

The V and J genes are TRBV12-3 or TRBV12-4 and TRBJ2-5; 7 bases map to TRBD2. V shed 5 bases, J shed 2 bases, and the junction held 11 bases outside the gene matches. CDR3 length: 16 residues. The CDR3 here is CASSPPAGVGQETQYF. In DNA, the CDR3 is TGTGCCAGCAGTCCGCCCGCGGGGGTAGGACAAGAGACCCAGTACTTC.

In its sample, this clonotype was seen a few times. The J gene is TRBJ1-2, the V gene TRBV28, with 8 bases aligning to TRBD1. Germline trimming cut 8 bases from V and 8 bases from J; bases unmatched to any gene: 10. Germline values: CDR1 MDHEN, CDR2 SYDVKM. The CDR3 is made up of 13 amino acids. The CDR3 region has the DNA TGTGCCAGCGGGACAGGAGATTTCCGCGGCTACACCTTC. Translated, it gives CASGTGDFRGYTF.

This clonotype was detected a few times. In nucleotides, the CDR3 is TGCAGTGCTAGAGATTGGGCGTCCGAGCAGTACTTC. Its translation is CSARDWASEQYF. The V call is TRBV20-1, the J call TRBJ2-7; D ambiguous. Per the germline V gene, CDR1 is DFQATT and CDR2 is SNEGSKA (reference sequence). The V end was cut by 0 bases, the J end by 6 bases, with 9 bases between. This CDR3 is 12 amino acids long.

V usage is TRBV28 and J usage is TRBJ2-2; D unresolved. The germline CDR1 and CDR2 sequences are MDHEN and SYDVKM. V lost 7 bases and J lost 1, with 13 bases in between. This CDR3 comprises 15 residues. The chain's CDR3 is CASTTSGQNTGELFF. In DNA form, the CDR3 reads TGTGCCAGCACCACTTCAGGCCAGAACACCGGGGAGCTGTTTTTT.

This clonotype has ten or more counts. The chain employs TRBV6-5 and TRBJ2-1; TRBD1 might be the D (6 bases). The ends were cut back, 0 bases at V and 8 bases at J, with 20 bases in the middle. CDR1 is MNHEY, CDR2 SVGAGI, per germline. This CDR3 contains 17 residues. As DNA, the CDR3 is TGTGCCAGCAGTTACTCTATATTTAGTAGAAAGGGGGATGAGCAGTTCTTC. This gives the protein CASSYSIFSRKGDEQFF.

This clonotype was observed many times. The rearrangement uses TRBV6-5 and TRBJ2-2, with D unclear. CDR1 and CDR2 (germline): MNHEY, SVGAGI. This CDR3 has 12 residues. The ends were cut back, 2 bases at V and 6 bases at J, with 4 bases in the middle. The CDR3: CASSYPAGELFF. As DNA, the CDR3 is TGTGCCAGCAGTTACCCAGCCGGGGAGCTGTTTTTT.

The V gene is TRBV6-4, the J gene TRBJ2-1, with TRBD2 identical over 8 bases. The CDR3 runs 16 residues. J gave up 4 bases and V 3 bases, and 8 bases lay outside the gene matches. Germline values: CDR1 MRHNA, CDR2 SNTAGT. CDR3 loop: CASSDFAGGRYNEQFF. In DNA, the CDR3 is TGTGCCAGCAGTGATTTCGCGGGGGGCAGGTACAATGAGCAGTTCTTC.

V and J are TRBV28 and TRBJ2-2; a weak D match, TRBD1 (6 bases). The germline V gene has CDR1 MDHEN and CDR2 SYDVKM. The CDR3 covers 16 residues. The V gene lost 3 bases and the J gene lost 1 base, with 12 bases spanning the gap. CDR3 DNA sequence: TGTGCCAGCAGTTTCCGGGGACACAAGAACACCGGGGAGCTGTTTTTT. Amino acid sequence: CASSFRGHKNTGELFF.

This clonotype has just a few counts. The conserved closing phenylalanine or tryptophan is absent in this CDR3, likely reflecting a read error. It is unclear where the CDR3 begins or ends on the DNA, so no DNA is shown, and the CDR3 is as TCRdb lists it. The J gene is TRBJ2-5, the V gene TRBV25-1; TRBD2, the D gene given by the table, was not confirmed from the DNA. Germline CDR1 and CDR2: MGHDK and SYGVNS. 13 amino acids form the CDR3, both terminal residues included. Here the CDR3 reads CASSEASGDTFML.

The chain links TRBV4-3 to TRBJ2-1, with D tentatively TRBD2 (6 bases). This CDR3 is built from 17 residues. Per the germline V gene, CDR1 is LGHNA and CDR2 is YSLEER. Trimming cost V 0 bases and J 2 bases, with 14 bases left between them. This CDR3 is CASSQDYGRSPYNEQFF. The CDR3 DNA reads TGCGCCAGCAGCCAAGATTACGGGAGAAGTCCCTACAATGAGCAGTTCTTC.

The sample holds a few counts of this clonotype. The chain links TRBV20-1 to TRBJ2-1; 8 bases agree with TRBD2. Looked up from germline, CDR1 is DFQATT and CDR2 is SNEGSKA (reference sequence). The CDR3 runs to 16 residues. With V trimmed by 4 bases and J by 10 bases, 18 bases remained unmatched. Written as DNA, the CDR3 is TGCAGTGCTACCAAGCCAAGCGGGAGCAGGGTAGGGGAGCAGTTCTTC. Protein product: CSATKPSGSRVGEQFF.

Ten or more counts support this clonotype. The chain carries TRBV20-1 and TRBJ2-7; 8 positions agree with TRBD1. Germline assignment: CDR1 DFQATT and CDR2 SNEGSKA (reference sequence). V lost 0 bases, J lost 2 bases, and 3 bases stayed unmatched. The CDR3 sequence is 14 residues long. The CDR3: CSARERDRTYEQYF. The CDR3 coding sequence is TGCAGTGCTAGAGAAAGGGACAGGACCTACGAGCAGTACTTC.

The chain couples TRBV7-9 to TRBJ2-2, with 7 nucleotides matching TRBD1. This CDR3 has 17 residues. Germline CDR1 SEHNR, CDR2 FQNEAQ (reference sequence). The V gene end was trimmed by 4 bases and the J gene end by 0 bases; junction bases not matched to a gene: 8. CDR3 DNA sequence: TGTGCCAGCAGCTCCCGGGACAGTTCCGCGAACACCGGGGAGCTGTTTTTT. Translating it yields CASSSRDSSANTGELFF.